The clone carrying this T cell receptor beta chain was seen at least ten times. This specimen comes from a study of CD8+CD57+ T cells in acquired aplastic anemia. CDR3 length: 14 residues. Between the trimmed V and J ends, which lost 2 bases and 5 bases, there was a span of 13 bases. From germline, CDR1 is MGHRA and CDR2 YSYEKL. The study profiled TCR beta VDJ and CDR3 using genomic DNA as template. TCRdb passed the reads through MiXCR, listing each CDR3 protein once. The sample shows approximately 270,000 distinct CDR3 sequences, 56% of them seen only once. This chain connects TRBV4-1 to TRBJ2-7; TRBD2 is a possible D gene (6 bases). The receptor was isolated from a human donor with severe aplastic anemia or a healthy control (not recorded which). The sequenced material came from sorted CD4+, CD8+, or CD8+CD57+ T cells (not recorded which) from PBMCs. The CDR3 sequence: CASSQNWRGHEQYF. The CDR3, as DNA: TGCGCCAGCAGCCAAAACTGGAGGGGCCACGAGCAGTACTTC.